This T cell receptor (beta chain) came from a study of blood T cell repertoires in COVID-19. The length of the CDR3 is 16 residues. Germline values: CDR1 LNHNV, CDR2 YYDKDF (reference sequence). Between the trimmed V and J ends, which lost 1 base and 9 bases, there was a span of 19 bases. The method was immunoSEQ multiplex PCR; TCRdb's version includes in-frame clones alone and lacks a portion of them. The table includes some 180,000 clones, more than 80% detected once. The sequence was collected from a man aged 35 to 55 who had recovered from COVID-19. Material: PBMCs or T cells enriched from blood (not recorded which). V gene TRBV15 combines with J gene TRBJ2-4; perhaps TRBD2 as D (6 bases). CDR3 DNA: TGTGCCACCAGCAGAGGGAGGGACGTCGACAAGGCCATTCAGTACTTC. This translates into CATSRGRDVDKAIQYF.